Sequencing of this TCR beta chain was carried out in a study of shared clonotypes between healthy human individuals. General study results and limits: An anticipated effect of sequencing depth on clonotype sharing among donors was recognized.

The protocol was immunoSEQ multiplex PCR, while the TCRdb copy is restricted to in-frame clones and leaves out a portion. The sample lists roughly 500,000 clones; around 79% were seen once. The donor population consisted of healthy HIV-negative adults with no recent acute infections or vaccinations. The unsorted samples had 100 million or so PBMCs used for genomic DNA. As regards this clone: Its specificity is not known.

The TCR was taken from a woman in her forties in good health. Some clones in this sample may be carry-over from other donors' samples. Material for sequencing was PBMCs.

In nucleotides, the CDR3 is TGTGCTAGTGGTGCTGGAAGCAATCAGCCCCAGCATTTT. Translated: CASGAGSNQPQHF. This chain uses TRBV12-5 with TRBJ1-5; D unclear. The CDR3 totals 13 residues. Germline V gene sequence: CDR1 LGHNT, CDR2 FRNRAP. Trimming stripped 5 bases from V and 1 base from J, with 6 bases between.